This TCR beta chain is from a study of a mutant IDH1 vaccine in newly diagnosed glioma. Study information: Previous treatment comprised radiotherapy, temozolomide, or both, mostly both.

Time point described: week 23, last vaccination. With topical imiquimod, each dose of the vaccine consisted of 300 ug of mutant IDH1 20-mer peptide. Germline loops: CDR1 SEHNR, CDR2 FQNEAQ (reference sequence). V was cut by 5 bases and J by 7 bases, with 11 bases left in between. The length of the CDR3 is 12 residues. A remark on this clone: Its matching antigen is unknown.

Study outcomes and limitations: Whatever changes occurred in top peripheral T cell clonotypes seemed unrelated to pseudoprogression.

Using immunoSEQ multiplex PCR, the repertoire was profiled, and TCRdb retains in-frame clones only, with some absent. The table has 38,000 or so clones, roughly 79% seen once; the top ten hold 4.5% to 5.5%. The sample consisted of PBMCs, taken from a glioma patient whose treatment included an IDH1 peptide vaccine. The sequence derives from a man aged 40-49 years with glioma. The chain carries TRBV7-9 and TRBJ1-2, with unresolved D. The CDR3 DNA is TGTGCCAGCAGCGTGGGAGGGTCTGGCTACACCTTC. This gives the protein CASSVGGSGYTF.